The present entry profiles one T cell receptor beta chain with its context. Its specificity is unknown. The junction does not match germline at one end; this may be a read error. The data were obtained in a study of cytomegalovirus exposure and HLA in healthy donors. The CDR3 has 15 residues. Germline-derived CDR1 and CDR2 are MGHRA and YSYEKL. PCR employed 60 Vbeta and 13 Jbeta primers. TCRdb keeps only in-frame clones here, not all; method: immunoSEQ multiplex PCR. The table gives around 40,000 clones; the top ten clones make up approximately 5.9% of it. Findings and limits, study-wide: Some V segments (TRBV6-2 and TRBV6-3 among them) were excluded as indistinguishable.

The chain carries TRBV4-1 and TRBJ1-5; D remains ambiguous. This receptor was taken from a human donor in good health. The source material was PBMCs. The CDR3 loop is CASSPRDVSNQHQHF. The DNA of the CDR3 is TGCGCCAGCAGTCCCCGGGATGTTAGCAATCAGCACCAGCATTTT.